This is a list of T cell receptor beta chains from one sample in a study of blood T cell repertoires in COVID-19. Clones were read by immunoSEQ multiplex PCR, and TCRdb kept only the in-frame ones, dropping some. The repertoire consists of about 270,000 clones, with about 85% occurring once and the leading ten covering less than 5%. Sequenced input: peripheral blood. All receptors derive from a man aged 60-69 years who had recovered from COVID-19. Each CDR3 is given with its conserved first and last residue. The D gene is left open where the match is weak. A row's size may be missing; if present it is once, few, many or a size class.

TRBV19	.	.	TRBJ2-4	CASSREPNIQYF	TGTGCCAGTAGCCGGGAACCAAACATTCAGTACTTC
TRBV18	TRBD1	.	TRBJ1-2	CASSPGQGYGYTF	TGTGCCAGCTCTCCGGGACAGGGGTATGGCTACACCTTC
TRBV29-1	TRBD1	.	TRBJ2-7	CSAAGTANYEQYF	TGCAGCGCCGCCGGGACAGCAAACTACGAGCAGTACTTC
TRBV12-3/TRBV12-4	.	.	TRBJ2-7	CASSSAMANEQYF	TGTGCCAGCAGTTCAGCGATGGCAAACGAGCAGTACTTC
TRBV6-6	.	.	TRBJ1-6	CAKVGQYNSPLHF	TGTGCCAAGGTCGGACAATATAATTCACCCCTCCACTTT
TRBV9	TRBD1	.	TRBJ2-1	CASSPNPHRGRGHEQFF	TGTGCCAGCAGCCCTAACCCCCACAGGGGTCGGGGCCATGAGCAGTTCTTC
TRBV7-2	TRBD2	.	TRBJ2-1	CASMPGGRRNEQFF	TGTGCCAGCATGCCGGGGGGTAGGAGGAATGAGCAGTTCTTC
TRBV5-4	.	.	TRBJ2-5	CASSPSREETQYF	TGTGCCAGCAGCCCGTCCCGCGAGGAGACCCAGTACTTC
TRBV5-8	.	once	TRBJ2-5	CASSLFGTKETQYF	TGTGCCAGCAGCTTGTTTGGGACAAAAGAGACCCAGTACTTC
TRBV24-1	.	once	TRBJ2-5	CATSDPFSETQYF	TGTGCCACCAGTGACCCCTTCTCTGAGACCCAGTACTTC
TRBV7-8	.	once	TRBJ1-2	CASSQIRTSTLSTF	TGTGCCAGCAGCCAAATCAGGACAAGTACCCTTAGCACCTTC
TRBV19	.	.	TRBJ2-5	CASSITGSYRETQYF	TGTGCCAGTAGTATAACCGGGAGCTACAGAGAGACCCAGTACTTC
TRBV5-5	TRBD2	.	TRBJ2-1	CASSEGGSSYNEQFF	TGTGCCAGCAGTGAAGGCGGGAGCTCCTACAATGAGCAGTTCTTC
TRBV27	.	.	TRBJ2-5	CASSRQGGQETQYF	TGTGCCAGCAGTCGTCAGGGGGGCCAAGAGACCCAGTACTTC
TRBV2	TRBD1	.	TRBJ2-7	CASDRASEQYF	TGTGCCAGCGACAGGGCGAGCGAGCAGTACTTC
TRBV27	TRBD1	.	TRBJ2-1	CASSSTLTGGIINEQFF	TGTGCCAGCAGTTCCACTCTAACAGGGGGCATTATTAATGAGCAGTTCTTC
TRBV14	.	few	TRBJ2-7	CASSQDRLRYEQYF	TGTGCCAGCAGCCAAGACAGGCTTCGATACGAGCAGTACTTC
TRBV5-1	TRBD2	.	TRBJ2-7	CASSLLTSGADEQYF	TGCGCCAGCAGCCTACTGACTAGCGGGGCAGACGAGCAGTACTTC
TRBV6-2/TRBV6-3	.	.	TRBJ2-2	CASSTPGGRYTGELFF	TGTGCCAGCAGTACCCCAGGCGGGCGGTACACCGGGGAGCTGTTTTTT
TRBV2	TRBD2	.	TRBJ2-3	CASKVISGVGGRTDTQYF	TGTGCCAGCAAGGTTATCAGCGGGGTCGGGGGACGGACAGATACGCAGTATTTT
TRBV7-2	TRBD2	once	TRBJ2-7	CASSPTSGGTVEQYF	TGTGCCAGCAGCCCGACTAGCGGGGGGACGGTCGAGCAGTACTTC
TRBV5-5	TRBD1	.	TRBJ1-5	CASSLGTGRDNQPQHF	TGTGCCAGCAGCTTGGGGACAGGGAGGGACAATCAGCCCCAGCATTTT
TRBV5-5	TRBD2	.	TRBJ2-5	CASSLAHGTSYGTQYF	TGTGCCAGCAGCTTGGCCCATGGGACTAGCTACGGGACCCAGTACTTC
TRBV19	.	.	TRBJ1-1	CASSIQGITEAFF	TGTGCCAGTAGTATTCAGGGGATCACTGAAGCTTTCTTT
TRBV6-5	.	few	TRBJ2-1	CASSNKRPPGVQFF	TGTGCCAGCAGTAACAAGCGGCCTCCGGGTGTGCAGTTCTTC
TRBV19	.	.	TRBJ1-2	CASSRTGIGGYTF	TGTGCCAGTAGTCGCACAGGGATCGGAGGCTACACCTTC
TRBV9	.	.	TRBJ2-7	CASSVGGGREQYF	TGTGCCAGCAGCGTAGGAGGGGGACGAGAGCAGTACTTC
TRBV7-9	TRBD2	few	TRBJ2-3	CASSRRSAGVRSDTQYF	TGTGCCAGCAGCCGAAGGAGTGCGGGGGTTCGGTCAGATACGCAGTATTTT
TRBV6-2/TRBV6-3	.	.	TRBJ1-1	CASSYQTGNTEAFF	TGTGCCAGCAGTTACCAAACAGGGAACACTGAAGCTTTCTTT
TRBV5-1	TRBD1	.	TRBJ2-3	CASSLLGTGVDTQYF	TGCGCCAGCAGCCTCCTAGGGACAGGGGTAGATACGCAGTATTTT
TRBV5-4	TRBD1	.	TRBJ1-1	CASSLPGQGGTEAFF	TGTGCCAGCAGCTTGCCCGGACAGGGGGGCACTGAAGCTTTCTTT
TRBV3-1/TRBV3-2	.	.	TRBJ2-7	CASSQGPSGVYEQYF	TGTGCCAGCAGCCAAGGACCCTCGGGGGTATACGAGCAGTACTTC
TRBV6-1	TRBD1	few	TRBJ2-3	CASSERQGTGFTDTQYF	TGTGCCAGCAGTGAACGACAAGGGACAGGGTTCACAGATACGCAGTATTTT
TRBV5-4	.	few	TRBJ1-3	CASSANQLSGNTIYF	TGTGCCAGCAGCGCGAACCAACTCTCTGGAAACACCATATATTTT
TRBV19	.	.	TRBJ1-5	CATSGSAVEDQPQHF	TGTGCCACCAGCGGTTCTGCGGTAGAGGATCAGCCCCAGCATTTT
TRBV15	TRBD2	.	TRBJ2-7	CATSRDVAGGLVYEQYF	TGTGCCACCAGCAGAGATGTGGCGGGGGGCCTCGTGTACGAGCAGTACTTC